This paragraph reports one TCR beta chain. The target antigen is unknown. An immunoSEQ assay, version v3.0, was performed at survey level. Data came from immunoSEQ multiplex PCR; TCRdb stores just in-frame clones and leaves some out. The table records fewer than 25,000 clones, around 95% of them present only once. This CDR3 is built from 13 residues. Trimming took 3 bases from V and 3 from J, leaving 8 bases between them. Germline V gives CDR1 SGHAT, CDR2 FQNNGV. The sample comes from a study of long-term antiretroviral therapy in people with HIV. Notes on the study in general: Pre-ART expanded clones dominated the repertoire at every time point.

This sequence was found in a woman between 45 and 65 years old with HIV. This material consisted of unsorted PBMCs, taken about 4.7 years after starting antiretroviral therapy. This chain uses TRBV11-2 with TRBJ2-5, with D possibly matching TRBD2 (5 bases). The DNA for the CDR3 is TGTGCCAGCAGCTTCTGGGGAGAAGAGACCCAGTACTTC. Its protein is CASSFWGEETQYF. The complete variable domain, with remaining parts taken from reference TRBV11-2 and TRBJ2-5, reads EAGVAQSPRYKIIEKRQSVAFWCNPISGHATLYWYQQILGQGPKLLIQFQNNGVVDDSQLPKDRFSAERLKGVDSTLKIQPAKLEDSAVYLCASSFWGEETQYFGPGTRLLVL.